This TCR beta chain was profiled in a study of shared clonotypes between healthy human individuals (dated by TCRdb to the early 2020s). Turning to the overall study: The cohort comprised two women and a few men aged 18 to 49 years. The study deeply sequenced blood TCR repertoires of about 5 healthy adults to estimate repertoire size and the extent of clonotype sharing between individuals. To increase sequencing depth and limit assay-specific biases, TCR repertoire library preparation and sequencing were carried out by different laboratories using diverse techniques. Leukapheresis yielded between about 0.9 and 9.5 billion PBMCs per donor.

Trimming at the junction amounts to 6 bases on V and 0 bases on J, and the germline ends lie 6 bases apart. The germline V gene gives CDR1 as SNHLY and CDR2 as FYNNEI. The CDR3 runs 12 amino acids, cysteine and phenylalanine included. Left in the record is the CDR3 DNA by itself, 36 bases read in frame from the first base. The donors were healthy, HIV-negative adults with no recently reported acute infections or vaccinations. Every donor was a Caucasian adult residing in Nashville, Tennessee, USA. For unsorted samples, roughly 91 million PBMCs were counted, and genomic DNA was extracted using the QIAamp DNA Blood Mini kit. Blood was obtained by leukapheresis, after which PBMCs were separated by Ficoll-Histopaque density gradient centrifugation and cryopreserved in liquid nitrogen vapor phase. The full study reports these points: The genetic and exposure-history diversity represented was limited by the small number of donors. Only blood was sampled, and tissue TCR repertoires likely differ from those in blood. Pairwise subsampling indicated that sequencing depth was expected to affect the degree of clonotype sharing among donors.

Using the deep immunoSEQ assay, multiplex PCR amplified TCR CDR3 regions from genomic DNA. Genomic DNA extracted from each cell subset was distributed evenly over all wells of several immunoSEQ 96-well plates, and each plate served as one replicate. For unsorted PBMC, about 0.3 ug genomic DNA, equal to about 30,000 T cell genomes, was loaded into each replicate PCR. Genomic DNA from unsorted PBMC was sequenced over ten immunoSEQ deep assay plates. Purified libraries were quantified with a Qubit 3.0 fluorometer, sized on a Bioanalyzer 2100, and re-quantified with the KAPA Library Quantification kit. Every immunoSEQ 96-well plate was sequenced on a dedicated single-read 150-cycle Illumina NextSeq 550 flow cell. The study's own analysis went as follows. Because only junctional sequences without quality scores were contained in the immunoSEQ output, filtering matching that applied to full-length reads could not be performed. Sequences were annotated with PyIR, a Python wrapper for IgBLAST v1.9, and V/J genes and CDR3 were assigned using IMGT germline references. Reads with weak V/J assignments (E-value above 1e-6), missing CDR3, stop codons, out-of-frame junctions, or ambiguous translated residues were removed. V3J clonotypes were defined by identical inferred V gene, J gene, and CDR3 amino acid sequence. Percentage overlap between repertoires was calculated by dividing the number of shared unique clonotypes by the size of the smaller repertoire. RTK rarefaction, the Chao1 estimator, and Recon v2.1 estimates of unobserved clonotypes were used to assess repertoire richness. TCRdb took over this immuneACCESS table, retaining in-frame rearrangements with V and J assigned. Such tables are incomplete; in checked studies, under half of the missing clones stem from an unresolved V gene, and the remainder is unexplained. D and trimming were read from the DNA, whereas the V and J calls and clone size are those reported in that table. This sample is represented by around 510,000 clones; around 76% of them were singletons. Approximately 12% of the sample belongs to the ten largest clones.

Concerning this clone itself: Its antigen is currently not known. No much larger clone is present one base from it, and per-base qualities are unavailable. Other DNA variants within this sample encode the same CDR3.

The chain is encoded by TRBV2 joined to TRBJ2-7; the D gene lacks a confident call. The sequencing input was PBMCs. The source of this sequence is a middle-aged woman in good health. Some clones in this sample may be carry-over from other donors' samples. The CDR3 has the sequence CASRGVSYEQYF. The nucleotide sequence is TGTGCCAGCAGGGGCGTCTCCTACGAGCAGTACTTC.